These T cell receptor beta chains were read from a single sample in a study of Ad26.COV2.S vaccination and SARS-CoV-2 variants. TCRdb keeps only in-frame clones here, not all; method: immunoSEQ multiplex PCR. The table includes approximately 480,000 clones, approximately 90% detected once. This sample comprised peripheral blood, obtained in a trial of Ad26.COV2.S vaccine versus placebo. The receptors originated from a person aged 18 to 59 who received the Ad26.COV2.S COVID-19 vaccine or a placebo. CDR3s include the opening cysteine and the closing phenylalanine or tryptophan. A D gene is named only where the DNA matches it firmly. Not all rows give a size; the values are once, few, many and, for expanded clones, a class.

size,V,D,J,CDR3,DNA
-,TRBV7-9,TRBD1,TRBJ2-6,CASSHYGTGPSSGANVLTF,TGTGCCAGCTCTCACTACGGGACAGGGCCGTCATCTGGGGCCAACGTCCTGACTTTC
once,TRBV27,-,TRBJ1-1,CASSFLLPESEAFF,TGTGCCAGCAGTTTCCTTCTCCCGGAGTCTGAAGCTTTCTTT
-,TRBV4-2,-,TRBJ2-3,CASSQVFGGGDTQYF,TGTGCCAGCAGCCAAGTGTTCGGGGGCGGAGATACGCAGTATTTT
-,TRBV7-2,-,TRBJ2-2,CAIVGPRASGELFF,TGTGCTATAGTCGGCCCTCGAGCTTCTGGGGAGCTGTTTTTT
-,TRBV6-1,-,TRBJ2-1,CASSEGVLNEQFF,TGTGCCAGCAGTGAAGGGGTGCTGAATGAGCAGTTCTTC
many,TRBV5-1,-,TRBJ2-7,CASSLPGLYEQYF,TGCGCCAGCAGCTTGCCAGGGCTCTACGAGCAGTACTTC
-,TRBV29-1,-,TRBJ2-1,CSASTGVGSYNEQFF,TGCAGCGCTTCGACCGGGGTAGGGTCCTACAATGAGCAGTTCTTC
once,TRBV6-1,-,TRBJ1-5,CASSEGQGTGKHNQPQHF,TGTGCCAGCAGTGAAGGGCAGGGTACGGGAAAACACAATCAGCCCCAGCATTTT
-,TRBV28,-,TRBJ2-5,CASSFKGGWQETQYF,TGTGCCAGCAGTTTTAAAGGAGGGTGGCAAGAGACCCAGTACTTC
-,TRBV11-2,-,TRBJ1-2,CASSHPGKANYGYTF,TGTGCCAGCAGTCACCCCGGGAAGGCTAACTATGGCTACACCTTC
-,TRBV5-1,-,TRBJ2-3,CASSLGAVASTDTQYF,TGCGCCAGCAGCTTGGGGGCGGTAGCGAGCACAGATACGCAGTATTTT
-,TRBV27,-,TRBJ1-5,CASSFPGGPQHF,TGTGCCAGCAGTTTCCCGGGCGGGCCCCAGCATTTT
-,TRBV5-4,-,TRBJ1-1,CASSFKLGDLAEAFF,TGTGCCAGCAGCTTCAAATTAGGGGATTTGGCTGAAGCTTTCTTT
-,TRBV27,-,TRBJ2-2,CASSLFGGELFF,TGTGCCAGCAGTTTGTTTGGCGGGGAGCTGTTTTTT
-,TRBV28,TRBD1,TRBJ1-5,CASSTGGGGPQHF,TGTGCCAGCAGCACAGGGGGCGGGGGGCCCCAGCATTTT
few,TRBV7-9,-,TRBJ1-1,CASSLFRAGRNTEAFF,TGTGCCAGCAGCTTATTTAGGGCAGGGAGGAACACTGAAGCTTTCTTT
-,TRBV6-6,TRBD2,TRBJ2-1,CASSYGSGRGGEQFF,TGTGCCAGCAGTTACGGTAGCGGGAGGGGAGGGGAGCAGTTCTTC
once,TRBV24-1,-,TRBJ2-7,CATSDPGPKYEQYF,TGTGCCACCAGTGATCCGGGACCCAAATACGAGCAGTACTTC
-,TRBV5-5,-,TRBJ1-2,CATAETESLNYGYTF,TGTGCCACCGCGGAGACAGAAAGTCTTAACTATGGCTACACCTTC
-,TRBV18,-,TRBJ1-1,CASSLEFTEAFF,TGTGCCAGCTCACTAGAGTTCACTGAAGCTTTCTTT
-,TRBV30,TRBD1,TRBJ1-2,CAWARGQGLGYTF,TGTGCCTGGGCTCGGGGACAGGGCCTTGGCTACACCTTC
once,TRBV7-8,-,TRBJ2-7,CASSLGGQTLGAYEQYF,TGTGCCAGCAGCTTAGGAGGGCAGACGCTCGGGGCCTACGAGCAGTACTTC
-,TRBV19,-,TRBJ2-1,CASSTRMGEQFF,TGTGCCAGTAGTACCCGGATGGGTGAGCAGTTCTTC
-,TRBV10-1,TRBD1,TRBJ1-5,CASSEKTGDQPQHF,TGCGCCAGCAGTGAAAAAACAGGGGATCAGCCCCAGCATTTT
-,TRBV5-1,-,TRBJ2-2,CASSLAAGHTGELFF,TGCGCCAGCAGCTTGGCCGCGGGGCACACCGGGGAGCTGTTTTTT
-,TRBV21-1,-,TRBJ2-2,CASSKVRLAGGPIGELFF,TGTGCCAGCAGCAAGGTGAGACTAGCGGGAGGGCCAATCGGGGAGCTGTTTTTT
-,TRBV9,-,TRBJ2-2,CASSVVGATNTGELFF,TGTGCCAGCAGCGTAGTTGGCGCAACGAACACCGGGGAGCTGTTTTTT
-,TRBV2,TRBD1,TRBJ1-5,CASSPGTGRSNQPQHF,TGTGCCAGCAGCCCCGGGACAGGGAGGAGCAATCAGCCCCAGCATTTT
-,TRBV29-1,-,TRBJ1-1,CSVEDIRRTEAFF,TGCAGCGTTGAAGATATCAGGAGGACTGAAGCTTTCTTT
-,TRBV20-1,-,TRBJ2-7,CSARSEGEQYF,TGCAGTGCTAGATCGGAGGGGGAGCAGTACTTC
-,TRBV28,TRBD1,TRBJ2-1,CASSRRGLESHEQFF,TGTGCCAGCAGCCGCAGGGGGCTCGAGTCCCATGAGCAGTTCTTC
-,TRBV11-2,-,TRBJ1-1,CASSLDRQVGTEAFF,TGTGCCAGCAGCTTAGATCGACAGGTGGGCACTGAAGCTTTCTTT
-,TRBV6-5,TRBD1,TRBJ2-2,CASSWGDRVAGELFF,TGTGCCAGCAGTTGGGGGGACAGGGTGGCCGGGGAGCTGTTTTTT
-,TRBV6-5,TRBD2,TRBJ2-1,CASGGGAGEVNEQFF,TGTGCCAGCGGGGGTGGGGCGGGAGAGGTCAATGAGCAGTTCTTC
-,TRBV4-2,-,TRBJ1-2,CASSQDPSPPDGYTF,TGTGCCAGCAGCCAAGACCCCAGCCCCCCAGATGGCTACACCTTC
-,TRBV7-2,-,TRBJ2-6,CASSSTTSGANVLTF,TGTGCCAGCAGCTCCACGACGTCTGGGGCCAACGTCCTGACTTTC
-,TRBV30,TRBD1,TRBJ1-6,CAWSGQGAYSPLHF,TGTGCCTGGAGTGGCCAGGGGGCATATTCACCCCTCCACTTT
-,TRBV19,TRBD1,TRBJ2-2,CASSTLGQGGAGELFF,TGTGCCAGTAGTACTCTAGGACAGGGGGGAGCTGGGGAGCTGTTTTTT
-,TRBV18,-,TRBJ1-3,CASSPPSGLSGNTIYF,TGTGCCAGCTCACCACCGTCAGGGCTCTCTGGAAACACCATATATTTT